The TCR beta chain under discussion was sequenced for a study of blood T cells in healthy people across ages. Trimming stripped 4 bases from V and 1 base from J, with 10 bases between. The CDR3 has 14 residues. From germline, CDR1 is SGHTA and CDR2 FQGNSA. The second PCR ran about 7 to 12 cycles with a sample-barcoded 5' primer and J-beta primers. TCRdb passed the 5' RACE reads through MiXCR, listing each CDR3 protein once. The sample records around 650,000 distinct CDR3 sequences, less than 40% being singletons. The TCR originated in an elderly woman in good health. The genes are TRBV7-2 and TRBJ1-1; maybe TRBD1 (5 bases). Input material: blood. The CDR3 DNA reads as TGTGCCAGCAGCTGGGGGTTGGGGAACACTGAAGCTTTCTTT. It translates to CASSWGLGNTEAFF.